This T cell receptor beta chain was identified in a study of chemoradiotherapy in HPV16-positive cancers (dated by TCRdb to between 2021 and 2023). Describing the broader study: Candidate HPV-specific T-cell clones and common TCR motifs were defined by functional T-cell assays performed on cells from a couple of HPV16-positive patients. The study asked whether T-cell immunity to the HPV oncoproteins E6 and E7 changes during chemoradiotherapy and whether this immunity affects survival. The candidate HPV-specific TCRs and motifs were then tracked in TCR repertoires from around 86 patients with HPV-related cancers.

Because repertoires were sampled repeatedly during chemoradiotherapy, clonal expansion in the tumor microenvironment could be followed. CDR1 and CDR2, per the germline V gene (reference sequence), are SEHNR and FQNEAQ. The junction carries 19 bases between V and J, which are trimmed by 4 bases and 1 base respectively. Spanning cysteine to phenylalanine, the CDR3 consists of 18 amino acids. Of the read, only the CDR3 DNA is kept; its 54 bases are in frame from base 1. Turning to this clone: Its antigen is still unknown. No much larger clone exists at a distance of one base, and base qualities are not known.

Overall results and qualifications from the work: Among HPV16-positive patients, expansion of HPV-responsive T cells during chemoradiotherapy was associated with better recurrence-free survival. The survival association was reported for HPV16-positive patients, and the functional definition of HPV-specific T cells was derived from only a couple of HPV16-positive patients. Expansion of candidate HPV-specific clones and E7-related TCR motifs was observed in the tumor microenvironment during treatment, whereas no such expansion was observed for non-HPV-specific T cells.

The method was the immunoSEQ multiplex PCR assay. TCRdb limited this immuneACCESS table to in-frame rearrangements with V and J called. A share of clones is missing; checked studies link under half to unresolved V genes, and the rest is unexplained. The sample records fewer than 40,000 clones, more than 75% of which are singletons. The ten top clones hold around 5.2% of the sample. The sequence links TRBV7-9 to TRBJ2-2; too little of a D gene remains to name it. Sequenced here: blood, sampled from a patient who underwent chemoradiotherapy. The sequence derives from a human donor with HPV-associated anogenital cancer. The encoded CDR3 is CASSSTRPIAGNTGELFF. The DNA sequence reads TGTGCCAGCAGCTCAACACGCCCGATAGCAGGGAACACCGGGGAGCTGTTTTTT.